The clone carrying this T cell receptor (beta chain) was seen a few times. Its target is unknown. Trimming took 6 bases from V and 2 from J; bases not matched to a gene: 7. Per the germline V gene, CDR1 is SGHTA and CDR2 is FQGNSA. The CDR3 has 15 amino acids. Employing constant-segment primers, 5'RACE generated TCR alpha and TCR beta cDNA libraries bearing sample barcodes and UMIs. In TCRdb, the 5' RACE reads were re-called with MiXCR into one record per CDR3 protein. The sample lists some 190,000 distinct CDR3 sequences; approximately 20% were seen once. This sample was taken from a study of T-cell memory formation after mild COVID-19. About the study: Each donor largely had its own TCR clusters. Study observations and caveats: There was no confirmation that second-wave clones peaking on day 37 were SARS-CoV-2 specific. Clones that contracted clustered mainly in CM and EM if CD4+ and in EMRA if CD8+.

Sequenced input: PBMCs or a T cell subset sorted from them (not recorded which). The chain joins TRBV7-2 to TRBJ2-3; 8 positions agree with TRBD2. The source of this sequence is an adult woman who had mild COVID-19 (a few samples of this study predate the infection). Cell type and time point are not known. The CDR3 coding sequence is TGTGCCAGCAGTTGGAGCGGGAGTGCCACAGATACGCAGTATTTT. It yields the protein CASSWSGSATDTQYF.